This TCR beta chain originates from a study of cytomegalovirus exposure and HLA in healthy donors. Primers: 60 Vbeta forward and 13 Jbeta reverse. Sequenced by immunoSEQ multiplex PCR; TCRdb stores in-frame clones only, minus some. The sample comprises about 150,000 clones, 79% of which are singletons, and around 7% rests with the top ten. Healthy bone marrow donors made up the donor group. Donors had nominal health at sampling but likely had unrecorded immune exposures. General study points: Earlier analysis yielded a pattern in which most TCR beta V segments were productive about 90% or about 30% of the time. One cluster of highly shared sequence variants probably arose as a sequencing artifact.

A word on this clone: Its antigen is unidentified.

The sequence was obtained from a man between 40 and 49 years old in good health and CMV-seropositive. Sequencing used PBMCs.

The CDR3 DNA reads TGCAGCCCTAGGGGTCTAGCGGGCGCGGATACGCAGTATTTT. Amino acid sequence: CSPRGLAGADTQYF. This sequence joins TRBV29-1 and TRBJ2-3; 8 bases match TRBD2. The CDR3 loop spans 14 amino acids. Germline V lookup: CDR1 SQVTM, CDR2 ANQGSEA. J was trimmed by 6 bases and V by 8 bases; bases with no gene match: 13.